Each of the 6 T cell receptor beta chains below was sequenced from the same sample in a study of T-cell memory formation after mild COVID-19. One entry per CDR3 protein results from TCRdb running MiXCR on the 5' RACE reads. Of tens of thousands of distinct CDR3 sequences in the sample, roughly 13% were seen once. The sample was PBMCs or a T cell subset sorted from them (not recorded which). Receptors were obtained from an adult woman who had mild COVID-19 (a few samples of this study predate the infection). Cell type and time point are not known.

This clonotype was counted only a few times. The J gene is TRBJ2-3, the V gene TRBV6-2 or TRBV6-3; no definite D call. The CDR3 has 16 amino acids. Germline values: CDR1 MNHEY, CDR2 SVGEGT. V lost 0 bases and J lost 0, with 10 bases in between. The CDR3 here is CASSYSAGSSTDTQYF. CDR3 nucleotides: TGTGCCAGCAGTTACTCGGCAGGCTCTAGCACAGATACGCAGTATTTT.

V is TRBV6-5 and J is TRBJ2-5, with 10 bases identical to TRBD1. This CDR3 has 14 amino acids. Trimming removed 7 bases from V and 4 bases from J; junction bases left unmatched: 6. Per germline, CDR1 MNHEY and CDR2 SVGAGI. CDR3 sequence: CASTPGQGGETQYF. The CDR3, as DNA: TGTGCCAGCACCCCAGGACAGGGGGGAGAGACCCAGTACTTC.

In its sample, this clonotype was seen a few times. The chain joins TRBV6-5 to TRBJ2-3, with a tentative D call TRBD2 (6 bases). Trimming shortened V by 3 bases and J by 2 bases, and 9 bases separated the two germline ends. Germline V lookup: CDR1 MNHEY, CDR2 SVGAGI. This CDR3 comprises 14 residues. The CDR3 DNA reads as TGTGCCAGCAGTTATACGGGAGCCACAGATACGCAGTATTTT. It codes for CASSYTGATDTQYF.

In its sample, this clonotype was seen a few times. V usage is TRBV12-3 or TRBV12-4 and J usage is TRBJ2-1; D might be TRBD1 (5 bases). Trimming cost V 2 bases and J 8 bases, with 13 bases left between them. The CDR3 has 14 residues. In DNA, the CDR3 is TGTGCCAGCAGTTTATTTCTGGTAGGGGATGAGCAGTTCTTC. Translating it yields CASSLFLVGDEQFF.

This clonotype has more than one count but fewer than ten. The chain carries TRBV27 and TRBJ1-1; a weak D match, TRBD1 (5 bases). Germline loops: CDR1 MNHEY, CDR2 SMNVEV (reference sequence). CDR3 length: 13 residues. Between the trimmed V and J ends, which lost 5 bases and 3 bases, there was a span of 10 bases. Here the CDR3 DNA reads TGTGCCAGCAGTCTGACAGAGTACACTGAAGCTTTCTTT. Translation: CASSLTEYTEAFF.

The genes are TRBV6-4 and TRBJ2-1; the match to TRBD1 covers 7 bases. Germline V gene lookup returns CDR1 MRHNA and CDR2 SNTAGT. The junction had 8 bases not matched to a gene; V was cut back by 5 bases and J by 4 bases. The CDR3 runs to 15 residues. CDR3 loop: CASSTEGAGYNEQFF. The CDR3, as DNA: TGTGCCAGCAGTACCGAGGGGGCAGGGTACAATGAGCAGTTCTTC.